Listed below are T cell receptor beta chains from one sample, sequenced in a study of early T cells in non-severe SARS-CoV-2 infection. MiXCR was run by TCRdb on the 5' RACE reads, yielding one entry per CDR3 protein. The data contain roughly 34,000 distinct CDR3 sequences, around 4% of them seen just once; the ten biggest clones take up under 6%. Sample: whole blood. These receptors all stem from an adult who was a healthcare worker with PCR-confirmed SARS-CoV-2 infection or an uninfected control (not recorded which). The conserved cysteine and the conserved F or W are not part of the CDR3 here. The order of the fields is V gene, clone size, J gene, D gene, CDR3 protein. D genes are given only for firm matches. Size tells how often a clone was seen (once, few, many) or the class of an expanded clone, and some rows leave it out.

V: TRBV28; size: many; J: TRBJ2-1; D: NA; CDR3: ASRVGNGYNEQF
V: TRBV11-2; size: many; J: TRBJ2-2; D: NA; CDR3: ASSLNRPANTGELF
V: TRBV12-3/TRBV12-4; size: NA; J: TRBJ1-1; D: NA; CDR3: ASSLAWGRVTEAF
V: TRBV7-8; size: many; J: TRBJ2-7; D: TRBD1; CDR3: ASSLAGWDRGEQY
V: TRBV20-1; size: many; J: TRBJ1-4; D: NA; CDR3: SARDWAGERDEKLF
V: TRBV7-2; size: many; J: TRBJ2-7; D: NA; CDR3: ASSLWGSYEQY
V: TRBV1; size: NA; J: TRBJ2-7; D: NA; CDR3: TSSPTSGTYEQY
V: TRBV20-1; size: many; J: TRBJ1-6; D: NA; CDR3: SARTVKESPLH
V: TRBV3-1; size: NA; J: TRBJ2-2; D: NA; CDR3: ASSHSGTGELF
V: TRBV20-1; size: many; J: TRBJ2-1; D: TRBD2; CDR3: SAPGGLAGGEQF
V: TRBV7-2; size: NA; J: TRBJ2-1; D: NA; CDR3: ASTPFRETVYNEQF
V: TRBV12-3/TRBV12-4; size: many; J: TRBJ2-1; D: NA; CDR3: ASSPGGAWNNEQF
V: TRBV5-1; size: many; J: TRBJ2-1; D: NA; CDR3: ASSSGEEGQF
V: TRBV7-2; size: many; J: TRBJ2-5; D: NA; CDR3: ASSSRGGFQETQY
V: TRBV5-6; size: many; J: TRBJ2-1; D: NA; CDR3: ASSFEGPQQF
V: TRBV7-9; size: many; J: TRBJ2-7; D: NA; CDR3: ASSTYYEQY
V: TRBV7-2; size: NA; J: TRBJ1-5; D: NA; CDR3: ASSLGQISNQPQH
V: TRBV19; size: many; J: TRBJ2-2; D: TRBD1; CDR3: ASSIGLGTDYTGELF
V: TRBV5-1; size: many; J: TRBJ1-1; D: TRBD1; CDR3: ASSLSVGRGTEAF
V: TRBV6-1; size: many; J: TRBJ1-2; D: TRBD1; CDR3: ASREYRGQNYGYT
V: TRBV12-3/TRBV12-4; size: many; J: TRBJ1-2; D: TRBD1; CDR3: ASSSRGPQGAGYGYT
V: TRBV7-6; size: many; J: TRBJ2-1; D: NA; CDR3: ASSLVESRQGESEQF
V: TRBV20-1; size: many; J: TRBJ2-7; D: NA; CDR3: SARQPPTGGTYDGQY
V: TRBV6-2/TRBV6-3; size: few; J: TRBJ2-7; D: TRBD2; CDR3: ASSPIAGSTEQY
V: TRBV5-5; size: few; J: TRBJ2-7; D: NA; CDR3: ASSLAWLESGPYEQY
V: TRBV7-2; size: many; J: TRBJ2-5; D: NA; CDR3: ASSLQSGQETQY
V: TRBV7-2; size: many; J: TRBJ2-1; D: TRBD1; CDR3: ASSSRQGTYNEQF
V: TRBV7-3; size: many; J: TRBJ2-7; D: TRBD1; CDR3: ASSFDRVFPYEQY
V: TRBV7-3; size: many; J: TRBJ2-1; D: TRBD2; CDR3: ASSTGLAGWNEQF
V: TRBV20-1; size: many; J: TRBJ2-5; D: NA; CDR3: SARETRGTQY
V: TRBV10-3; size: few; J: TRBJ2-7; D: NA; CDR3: AISDSRSTYEQY
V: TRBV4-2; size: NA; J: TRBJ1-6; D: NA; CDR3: ASSQWRDSPLH
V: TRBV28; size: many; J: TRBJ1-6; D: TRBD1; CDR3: ASIWTGVRNSPLH
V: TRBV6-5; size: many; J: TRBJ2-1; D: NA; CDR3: ASRAGLISNEQF
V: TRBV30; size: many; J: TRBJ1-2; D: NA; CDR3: AYGTPTNYGYT
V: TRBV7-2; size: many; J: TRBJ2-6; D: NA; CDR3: ASSESFGGANVLT
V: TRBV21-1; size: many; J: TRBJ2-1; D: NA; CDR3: ASSNTSGRGFYNEQF
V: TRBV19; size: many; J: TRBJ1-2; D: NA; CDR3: ASSMEAPVNYGYT
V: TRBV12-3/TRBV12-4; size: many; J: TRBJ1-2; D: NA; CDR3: ASSLNYGYT
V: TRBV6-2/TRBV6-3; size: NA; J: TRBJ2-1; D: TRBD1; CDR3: ASSKGTSDRAGF
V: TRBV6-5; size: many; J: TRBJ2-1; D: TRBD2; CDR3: ASARVARTSVTDEQF
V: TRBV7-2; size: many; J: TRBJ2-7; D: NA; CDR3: ASSLAHSGTYEQY
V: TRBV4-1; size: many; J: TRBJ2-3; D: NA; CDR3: ASSQVVGRQGTDTQY